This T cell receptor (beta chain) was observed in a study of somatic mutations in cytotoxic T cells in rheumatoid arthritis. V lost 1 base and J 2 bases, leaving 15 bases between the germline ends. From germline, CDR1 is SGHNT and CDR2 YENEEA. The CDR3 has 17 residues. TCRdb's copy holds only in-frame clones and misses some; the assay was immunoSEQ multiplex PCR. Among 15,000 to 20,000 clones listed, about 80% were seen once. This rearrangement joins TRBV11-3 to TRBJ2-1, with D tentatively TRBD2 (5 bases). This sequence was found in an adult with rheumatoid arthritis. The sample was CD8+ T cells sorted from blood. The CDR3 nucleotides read TGTGCCAGCAGCTTAGGGCGGGCCCTGGGCCCCTACAATGAGCAGTTCTTC. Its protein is CASSLGRALGPYNEQFF.